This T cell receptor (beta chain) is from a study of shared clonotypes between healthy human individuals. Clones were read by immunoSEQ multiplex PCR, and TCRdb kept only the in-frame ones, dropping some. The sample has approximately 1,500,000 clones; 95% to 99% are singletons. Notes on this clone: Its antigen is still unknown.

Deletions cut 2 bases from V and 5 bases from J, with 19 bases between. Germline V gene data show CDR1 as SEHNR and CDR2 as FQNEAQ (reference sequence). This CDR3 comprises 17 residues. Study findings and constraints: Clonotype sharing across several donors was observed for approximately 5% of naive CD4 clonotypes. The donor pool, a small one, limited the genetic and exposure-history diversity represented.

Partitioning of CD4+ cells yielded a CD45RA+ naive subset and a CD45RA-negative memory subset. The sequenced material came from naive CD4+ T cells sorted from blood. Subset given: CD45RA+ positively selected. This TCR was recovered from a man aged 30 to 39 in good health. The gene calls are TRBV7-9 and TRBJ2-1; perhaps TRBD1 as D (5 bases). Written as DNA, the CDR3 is TGTGCCAGCAGCTTAAGGGTCTCAGGGATACCCAACAATGAGCAGTTCTTC. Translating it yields CASSLRVSGIPNNEQFF. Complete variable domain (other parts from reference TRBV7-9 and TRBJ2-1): DTGVSQNPRHKITKRGQNVTFRCDPISEHNRLYWYRQTLGQGPEFLTYFQNEAQLEKSRLLSDRFSAERPKGSFSTLEIQRTEQGDSAMYLCASSLRVSGIPNNEQFFGPGTRLTVL.